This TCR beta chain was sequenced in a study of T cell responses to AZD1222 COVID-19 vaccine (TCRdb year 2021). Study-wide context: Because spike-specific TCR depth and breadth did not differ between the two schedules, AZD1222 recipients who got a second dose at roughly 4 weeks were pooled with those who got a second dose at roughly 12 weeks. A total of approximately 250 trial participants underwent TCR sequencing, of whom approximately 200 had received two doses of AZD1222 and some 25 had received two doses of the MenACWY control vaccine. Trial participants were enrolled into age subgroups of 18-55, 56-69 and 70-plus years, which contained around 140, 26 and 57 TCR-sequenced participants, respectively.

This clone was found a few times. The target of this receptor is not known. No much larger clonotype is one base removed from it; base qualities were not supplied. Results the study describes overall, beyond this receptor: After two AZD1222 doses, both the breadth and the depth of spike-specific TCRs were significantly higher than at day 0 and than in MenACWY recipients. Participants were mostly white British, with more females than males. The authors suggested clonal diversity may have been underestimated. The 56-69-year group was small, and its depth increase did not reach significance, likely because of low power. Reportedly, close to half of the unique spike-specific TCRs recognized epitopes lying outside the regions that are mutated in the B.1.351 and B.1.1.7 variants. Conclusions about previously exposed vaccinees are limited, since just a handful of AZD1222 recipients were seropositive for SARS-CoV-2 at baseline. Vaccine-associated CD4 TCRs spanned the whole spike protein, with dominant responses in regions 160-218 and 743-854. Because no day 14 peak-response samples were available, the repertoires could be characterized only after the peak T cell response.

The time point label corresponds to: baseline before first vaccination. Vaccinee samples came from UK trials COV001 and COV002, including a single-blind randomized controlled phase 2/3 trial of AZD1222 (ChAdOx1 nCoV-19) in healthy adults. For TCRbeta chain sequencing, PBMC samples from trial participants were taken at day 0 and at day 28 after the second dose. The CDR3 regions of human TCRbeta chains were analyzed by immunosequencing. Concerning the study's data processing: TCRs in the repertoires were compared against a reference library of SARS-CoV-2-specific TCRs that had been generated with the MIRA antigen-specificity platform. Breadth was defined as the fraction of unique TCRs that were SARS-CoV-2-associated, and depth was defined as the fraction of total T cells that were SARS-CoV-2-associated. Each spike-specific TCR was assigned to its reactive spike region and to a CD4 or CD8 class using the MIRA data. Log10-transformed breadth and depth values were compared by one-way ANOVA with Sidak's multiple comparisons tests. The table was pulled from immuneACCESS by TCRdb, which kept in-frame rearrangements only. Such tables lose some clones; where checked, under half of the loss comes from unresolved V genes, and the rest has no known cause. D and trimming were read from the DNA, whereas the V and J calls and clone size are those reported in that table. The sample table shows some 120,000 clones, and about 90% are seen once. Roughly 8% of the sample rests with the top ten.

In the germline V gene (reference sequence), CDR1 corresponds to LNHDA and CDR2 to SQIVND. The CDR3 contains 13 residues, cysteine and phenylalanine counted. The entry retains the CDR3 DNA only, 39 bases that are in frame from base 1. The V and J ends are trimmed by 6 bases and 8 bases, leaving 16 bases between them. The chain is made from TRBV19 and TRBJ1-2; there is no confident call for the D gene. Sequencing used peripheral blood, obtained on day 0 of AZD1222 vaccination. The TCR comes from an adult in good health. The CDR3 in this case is CASSQTLGNGYTF. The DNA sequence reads TGTGCCAGTAGCCAGACCCTAGGAAACGGCTACACCTTC.